This TCR beta chain is from a study of T cell changes during pregnancy in multiple sclerosis. Here immunoSEQ multiplex PCR was the method, and the copy in TCRdb shows in-frame clones only, minus some. Among some 110,000 clones, roughly 90% were seen once, and the ten largest hold approximately 1.5%. This material consisted of peripheral blood, taken in the third trimester of pregnancy. The source is a female donor with multiple sclerosis, enrolled in a pregnancy study.

The CDR3 DNA is TGTGCCAGCAGCTCCCCTTTGGGGCAGGAAGGGGGACACACCGGGGAGCTGTTTTTT. It specifies CASSSPLGQEGGHTGELFF. The chain combines TRBV7-9 with TRBJ2-2; TRBD1 might be the D (6 bases). Trimming cost V 4 bases and J 3 bases, with 24 bases left between them. Germline CDR1 and CDR2: SEHNR and FQNEAQ (reference sequence). This CDR3 spans 19 amino acids.